The next 8 T cell receptor beta chains were all read from a single sample in a study of blood T cell repertoires in COVID-19. Repertoires were generated with immunoSEQ multiplex PCR, while TCRdb's copy carries only in-frame clones and drops some. The sample has some 120,000 clones, around 77% seen once; the top ten hold less than 14%. Specimen: peripheral blood. The receptor set was obtained from a human donor in a cohort sampled during active COVID-19.

This chain uses TRBV25-1 with TRBJ2-1; TRBD2 might be the D (5 bases). Germline V gene lookup returns CDR1 MGHDK and CDR2 SYGVNS. The CDR3 extends over 16 amino acids. V dropped 1 base and J dropped 5 bases, with 15 bases sitting between them. CDR3 coding DNA: TGTGCCAGCAGTGAATTAAAGGGAGTGGTGCACAATGAGCAGTTCTTC. Translation gives CASSELKGVVHNEQFF.

In this sample, this clone turned up once. The chain has TRBV28 and TRBJ2-7; TRBD2 matches at 14 bases. The CDR3 is made up of 18 amino acids. Germline V gives CDR1 MDHEN, CDR2 SYDVKM. With 7 bases clipped from V and 4 bases from J, the junction kept 15 bases outside the gene matches. In nucleotides, the CDR3 is TGTGCCAGCATCCCCTTGGGGGGGGGACTAGCGGGGGTATACGAGCAGTACTTC. It codes for CASIPLGGGLAGVYEQYF.

J is TRBJ2-1 and V is TRBV6-5, with 11 bases lining up with TRBD1. The V gene's germline CDR1 is MNHEY and CDR2 SVGAGI. The V segment lost 5 bases and the J segment 2 bases; nucleotides outside the gene matches: 2. The CDR3 runs 15 residues. In nucleotides, the CDR3 is TGTGCCAGCAGTAAGGACAGGGGGCCCTACAATGAGCAGTTCTTC. Amino acids: CASSKDRGPYNEQFF.

The J gene is TRBJ1-5, the V gene TRBV6-1; D gene uncertain. V dropped 0 bases and J dropped 4 bases, with 10 bases sitting between them. Germline V gives CDR1 MNHNS, CDR2 SASEGT. This CDR3 contains 15 residues. Here the CDR3 DNA reads TGTGCCAGCAGTGAAGCCCCGGGGTTGAATCAGCCCCAGCATTTT. Residues: CASSEAPGLNQPQHF.

The gene calls are TRBV5-6 and TRBJ2-5; maybe TRBD2 (5 bases). Germline-derived CDR1 and CDR2 are SGHDT and YYEEEE. Trimming left V 2 bases short and J 4 bases short, with 12 bases between. CDR3 length equals 14 residues. Here the CDR3 reads CASSLSEARETQYF. The DNA for the CDR3 is TGTGCCAGCAGCTTATCGGAGGCCCGAGAGACCCAGTACTTC.

The chain recombines TRBV7-6 with TRBJ2-1; TRBD1 might be the D (6 bases). The V gene's germline CDR1 is SGHVS and CDR2 FNYEAQ. CDR3 length: 16 amino acids. Deletions cut 5 bases from V and 1 base from J, with 15 bases between. The CDR3 DNA follows: TGTGCCAGCAGCACCAGGGGCCTGGGTTCCTACAATGAGCAGTTCTTC. Translating gives CASSTRGLGSYNEQFF.

The chain uses TRBV10-3 and TRBJ1-1, with a weak D call TRBD1 (5 bases). The CDR3 length is 14 residues. V lost 10 bases and J 1 base, leaving 16 bases between the germline ends. The germline gives CDR1 ENHRY, CDR2 SYGVKD. CDR3 residues: CATRRGAANTEAFF. CDR3 in DNA: TGTGCCACTAGGAGGGGAGCAGCGAACACTGAAGCTTTCTTT.

The CDR3 DNA reads as TGTGCCAGCAGAGGGGGGGGCTATGGCTACACCTTC. Amino acid sequence: CASRGGGYGYTF. The V gene is TRBV12-3 or TRBV12-4, the J gene TRBJ1-2; D is perhaps TRBD1 (6 bases). V was clipped by 6 bases and J by 4 bases, with 9 bases between them. The CDR3 is made up of 12 amino acids.